Listed below are T cell receptor beta chains from one sample, sequenced in a study of cytomegalovirus exposure and HLA in healthy donors. Measured with immunoSEQ multiplex PCR; TCRdb has only the in-frame clones, and not every one. Here the sample spans approximately 200,000 clones, roughly 80% being singletons. Sequenced: PBMCs. Receptor source: a woman in her 30s in good health and CMV-seropositive. Both conserved end residues are part of each CDR3. The D gene is left open where the match is weak. Part of the rows lack a size; the others show once, few, many or a class for expanded clones.

v_gene	j_gene	abundance	d_gene	CDR3aa	CDR3nt
TRBV29-1	TRBJ2-1	-	-	CSVVLTGTASYNEQFF	TGCAGCGTTGTCCTGACCGGGACTGCGTCCTACAATGAGCAGTTCTTC
TRBV21-1	TRBJ2-3	-	-	CASSPRLSTDTQYF	TGTGCCAGCAGCCCCCGACTGAGCACAGATACGCAGTATTTT
TRBV7-9	TRBJ1-4	-	-	CSSSSREKLFF	TGTTCCAGCAGCTCACGGGAAAAACTGTTTTTT
TRBV11-2	TRBJ2-7	few	-	CASSFSPSGVSSYEQYF	TGTGCCAGCAGCTTCTCCCCCAGCGGTGTGAGCTCCTACGAGCAGTACTTC
TRBV27	TRBJ1-1	once	-	CASSTQGTEAFF	TGTGCCAGCAGTACCCAGGGCACTGAAGCTTTCTTT
TRBV7-9	TRBJ1-1	few	TRBD1	CASSTSGTGFREAFF	TGTGCCAGCAGCACCTCCGGGACAGGGTTTCGTGAAGCTTTCTTT
TRBV5-6	TRBJ2-7	-	TRBD2	CASRPSGWGPYEQYF	TGTGCCAGCCGGCCTAGCGGGTGGGGGCCCTACGAGCAGTACTTC
TRBV7-9	TRBJ1-1	-	-	CASSLEMSGNTEAFF	TGTGCCAGCAGCTTAGAAATGAGTGGGAACACTGAAGCTTTCTTT
TRBV10-1	TRBJ1-4	-	-	CASSESVQRDEKLFF	TGCGCCAGCAGTGAGTCGGTCCAGAGGGATGAAAAACTGTTTTTT
TRBV6-1	TRBJ1-5	few	TRBD1	CASSPRGRGNQPQHF	TGTGCCAGCAGTCCCAGGGGGCGTGGGAATCAGCCCCAGCATTTT
TRBV5-1	TRBJ2-2	-	TRBD2	CASSWGKGLVGTGELFF	TGCGCCAGCAGCTGGGGGAAGGGACTAGTTGGCACCGGGGAGCTGTTTTTT
TRBV25-1	TRBJ2-5	-	TRBD1	CASRDRGDETQYF	TGTGCCAGCAGGGACAGGGGTGATGAGACCCAGTACTTC
TRBV6-1	TRBJ2-2	few	-	CASRGLLLSTGELFF	TGTGCCAGCAGAGGACTCTTGTTGAGCACCGGGGAGCTGTTTTTT
TRBV5-1	TRBJ2-2	-	-	CASSPDLAGSGELFF	TGCGCCAGCAGCCCGGACCTGGCGGGGAGCGGGGAGCTGTTTTTT
TRBV5-1	TRBJ2-1	-	-	CASSLALGAYNEQFF	TGCGCCAGCAGCTTGGCCCTGGGAGCCTACAATGAGCAGTTCTTC
TRBV19	TRBJ1-6	-	TRBD1	CASSQGANSPLHF	TGTGCCAGTAGTCAGGGGGCAAATTCACCCCTCCACTTT
TRBV5-1	TRBJ2-7	-	TRBD2	CASSLYGTTDYEQYF	TGCGCCAGCAGCTTGTACGGGACTACCGATTACGAGCAGTACTTC
TRBV27	TRBJ2-7	-	TRBD2	CASSFFGGTRRGEQYF	TGTGCCAGCAGTTTCTTCGGCGGGACTAGACGCGGCGAGCAGTACTTC
TRBV2	TRBJ2-6	once	TRBD2	CASIRTKAGRGSGANVLTF	TGTGCCAGCATAAGAACCAAGGCAGGGAGGGGTTCTGGGGCCAACGTCCTGACTTTC
TRBV2	TRBJ1-5	-	TRBD1	CASSEAGTANQPQHF	TGTGCCAGCAGTGAAGCGGGGACAGCGAATCAGCCCCAGCATTTT
TRBV7-9	TRBJ2-7	-	-	CASIPSELSYEQYF	TGTGCCAGCATCCCTAGCGAACTCTCCTACGAGCAGTACTTC
TRBV18	TRBJ2-1	-	TRBD1	CASLTTGQGSYNEQFF	TGTGCCAGCCTCACGACGGGACAGGGGTCCTACAATGAGCAGTTCTTC
TRBV7-2	TRBJ2-1	-	TRBD1	CASRPDRAYNEQFF	TGTGCCAGCAGACCAGACAGGGCGTACAATGAGCAGTTCTTC
TRBV25-1	TRBJ1-1	-	-	CASRVEYGSNTEAFF	TGTGCCAGCAGAGTGGAGTATGGATCGAACACTGAAGCTTTCTTT
TRBV10-2	TRBJ2-7	-	TRBD2	CASRGGSHYEQYF	TGCGCCAGCCGGGGCGGGAGTCACTACGAGCAGTACTTC
TRBV28	TRBJ2-1	-	TRBD2	CASSGGVGGRLNEQFF	TGTGCCAGCAGTGGGGGGGTGGGAGGGAGATTGAATGAGCAGTTCTTC
TRBV7-9	TRBJ2-7	-	TRBD1	CASSSRTGGYEQYF	TGTGCCAGCAGCTCCCGGACAGGGGGCTACGAGCAGTACTTC
TRBV6-5	TRBJ2-7	once	TRBD1	CASSYSRGPGEQYF	TGTGCCAGCAGTTACTCGAGGGGGCCTGGCGAGCAGTACTTC
TRBV27	TRBJ2-7	few	TRBD1	CASSSLITGANEQYF	TGTGCCAGCAGTTCCTTAATAACAGGGGCTAACGAGCAGTACTTC
TRBV28	TRBJ2-4	-	TRBD2	CASRPGGGRAKNIQYF	TGTGCCAGCAGACCTGGGGGCGGGAGGGCCAAAAACATTCAGTACTTC
TRBV4-2	TRBJ1-1	once	-	CASRQGFDTEAFF	TGTGCCAGCAGGCAGGGGTTTGACACTGAAGCTTTCTTT
TRBV28	TRBJ2-5	-	TRBD1	CASGYTGGRETQYF	TGTGCCAGCGGGTATACAGGGGGCCGAGAGACCCAGTACTTC
TRBV10-2	TRBJ2-1	-	-	CASSDWQGKFF	TGCGCCAGCAGTGACTGGCAGGGCAAGTTCTTC
TRBV28	TRBJ2-1	few	-	CASRLASSYNEQFF	TGTGCCAGCAGGTTAGCGAGCTCCTACAATGAGCAGTTCTTC
TRBV4-2	TRBJ1-4	-	TRBD1	CASSQERAGTAFEKLFF	TGTGCCAGCAGCCAAGAAAGAGCAGGGACAGCCTTTGAAAAACTGTTTTTT
TRBV5-4	TRBJ2-7	-	TRBD1	CASSFDRGTYEQYF	TGTGCCAGCAGCTTTGACAGGGGCACCTACGAGCAGTACTTC
TRBV28	TRBJ1-1	-	-	CASRPDRKNTEAFF	TGTGCCAGCAGGCCCGACAGAAAGAACACTGAAGCTTTCTTT
TRBV27	TRBJ2-5	-	TRBD2	CASSSIAGPKETQYF	TGTGCCAGCAGTTCCATAGCGGGGCCCAAAGAGACCCAGTACTTC
TRBV15	TRBJ1-1	-	-	CATSRTALEAFF	TGTGCCACCAGCAGGACAGCCCTTGAAGCTTTCTTT
TRBV2	TRBJ2-1	once	-	CARRTAGSYNEQFF	TGTGCCAGGAGGACAGCAGGCTCCTACAATGAGCAGTTCTTC
TRBV19	TRBJ2-3	-	TRBD1	CASSHSTGGGTDTQYF	TGTGCCAGTAGTCATTCGACAGGGGGAGGCACAGATACGCAGTATTTT
TRBV28	TRBJ2-1	-	TRBD1	CASSPRGTGGRNEQFF	TGTGCCAGCAGCCCGCGTGGGACAGGGGGACGTAATGAGCAGTTCTTC
TRBV28	TRBJ2-6	-	-	CASSLRGSGANVLTF	TGTGCCAGCAGTTTACGGGGCTCTGGGGCCAACGTCCTGACTTTC
TRBV6-5	TRBJ2-4	few	-	CASDGDPTSGDIQYF	TGTGCCAGCGACGGGGACCCCACCTCGGGGGACATTCAGTACTTC
TRBV5-6	TRBJ2-1	-	TRBD2	CASSLRSGTYNEQFF	TGTGCCAGCAGCTTGAGAAGCGGGACCTACAATGAGCAGTTCTTC
TRBV5-1	TRBJ2-1	-	-	CASSLPAGNNNEQFF	TGCGCCAGCAGCTTGCCGGCGGGGAATAACAATGAGCAGTTCTTC
TRBV7-8	TRBJ2-7	-	-	CASSLLQGRSSYEQYF	TGTGCCAGCAGCTTATTGCAAGGGAGAAGCTCCTACGAGCAGTACTTC
TRBV7-9	TRBJ2-2	few	-	CASSLEGGGPANTGELFF	TGTGCCAGCAGCTTAGAGGGGGGAGGGCCCGCGAACACCGGGGAGCTGTTTTTT